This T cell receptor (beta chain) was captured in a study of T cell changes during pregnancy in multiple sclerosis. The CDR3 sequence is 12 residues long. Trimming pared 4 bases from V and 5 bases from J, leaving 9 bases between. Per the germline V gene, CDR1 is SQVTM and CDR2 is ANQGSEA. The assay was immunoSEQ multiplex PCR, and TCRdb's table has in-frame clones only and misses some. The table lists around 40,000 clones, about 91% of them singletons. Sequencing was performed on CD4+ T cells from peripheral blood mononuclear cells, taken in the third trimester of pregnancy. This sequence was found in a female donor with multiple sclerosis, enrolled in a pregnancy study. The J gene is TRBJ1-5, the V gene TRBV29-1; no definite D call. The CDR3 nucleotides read TGCAGCGTTGCCGAAAGCGATCAGCCCCAGCATTTT. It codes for CSVAESDQPQHF.